This TCR beta chain was identified during a study of blood T cell repertoires in COVID-19. The V and J ends lost 2 bases and 5 bases respectively, with 21 bases between them. Germline values: CDR1 SGHDN, CDR2 FVKESK. The CDR3 is 17 residues long. Using immunoSEQ multiplex PCR, the repertoire was profiled, and TCRdb retains in-frame clones only, with some absent. The sample has 190,000 or so clones, about 85% seen once. The sample consisted of PBMCs or T cells enriched from blood (not recorded which). This chain uses TRBV14 with TRBJ1-1; maybe TRBD1 (6 bases). This TCR was sampled from a man aged 40-49 years who had recovered from COVID-19. CDR3 residues: CASSQLQGGVPWTEAFF. DNA of the CDR3: TGTGCCAGCAGCCAACTACAAGGGGGGGTACCGTGGACTGAAGCTTTCTTT.